This T cell receptor (beta chain) was identified in a study of T cell changes during pregnancy in multiple sclerosis. This clone was counted once. The method was immunoSEQ multiplex PCR; TCRdb's version includes in-frame clones alone and lacks a portion of them. The sample consists of tens of thousands of clones, around 90% of them appearing once. The input for sequencing was CD4+ T cells from peripheral blood mononuclear cells, taken in the second trimester of pregnancy. The receptor was derived from a female donor in good health, enrolled as a control in a pregnancy study.

The CDR3 region has the DNA TGTGCCAGCAGTGAACTCGGACAGGGGGCAGAAAATGAGCAGTTCTTC. Translating gives CASSELGQGAENEQFF. The genes are TRBV25-1 and TRBJ2-1, with 11 positions matching TRBD1. Losses at the gene ends were 2 bases for V and 7 bases for J; bases not matched to a gene: 7. This CDR3 spans 16 amino acids. Germline V CDR1 and CDR2: MGHDK, SYGVNS.